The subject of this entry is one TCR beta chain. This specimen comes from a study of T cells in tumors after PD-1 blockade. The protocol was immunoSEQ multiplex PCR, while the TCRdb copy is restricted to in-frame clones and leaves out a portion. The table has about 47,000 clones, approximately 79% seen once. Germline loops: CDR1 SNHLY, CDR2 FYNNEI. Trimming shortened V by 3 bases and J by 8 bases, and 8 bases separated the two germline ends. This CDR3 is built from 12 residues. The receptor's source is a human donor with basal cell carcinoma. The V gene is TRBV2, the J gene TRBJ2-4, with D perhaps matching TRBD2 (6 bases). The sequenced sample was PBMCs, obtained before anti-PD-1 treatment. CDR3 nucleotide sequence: TGTGCCAGCAGTGAGTGGGGGGACATTCAGTACTTC. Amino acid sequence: CASSEWGDIQYF.